This T cell receptor beta chain was sequenced in a study of CD8 T cells in ankylosing spondylitis. Study-wide findings and caveats: Seemingly distinctive of ankylosing spondylitis blood was a TCR beta motif formed by eight highly homologous variants. Significant enrichment of disease-linked clones was reportedly seen in matched ankylosing spondylitis synovial fluid. Disease-linked clones bore a CD8+ phenotype and were relatively rare in peripheral blood.

Losses at the gene ends were 1 base for V and 4 bases for J; bases not matched to a gene: 3. This CDR3 spans 14 amino acids. Germline V gene data show CDR1 as SGHTA and CDR2 as FQGNSA. Points on this clonotype: Its antigen remains unidentified.

For TCR beta, libraries came from quantitative 5'-RACE with molecular barcodes. TCRdb redid the calling of the 5' RACE reads with MiXCR, one entry per CDR3 protein. The sample lists around 230,000 distinct CDR3 sequences; around 7.8% were seen once. Sequencing was performed on blood, either unsorted or a sorted T cell fraction (not recorded which). The V and J genes are TRBV7-2 and TRBJ2-5, with TRBD2 matching 7 bases. The origin of this receptor is a male donor with ankylosing spondylitis or in good health (not recorded which). In nucleotides, the CDR3 is TGTGCCAGCAGCTTAGAGGGAGGGACAGAGACCCAGTACTTC. Protein sequence: CASSLEGGTETQYF. Using reference TRBV7-2 and TRBJ2-5 for the parts outside the CDR3, the full variable domain is GAGVSQSPSNKVTEKGKDVELRCDPISGHTALYWYRQSLGQGLEFLIYFQGNSAPDKSGLPSDRFSAERTGGSVSTLTIQRTQQEDSAVYLCASSLEGGTETQYFGPGTRLLVL.